This T cell receptor beta chain stems from a study of Ad26.COV2.S vaccination and SARS-CoV-2 variants. Produced via immunoSEQ multiplex PCR; TCRdb's table is partial and in-frame only. The sample consists of roughly 390,000 clones, around nine tenths of them appearing once. Treatment defined: some 20 received Ad26.COV2.S at low or high dose, single or two shots; a few received placebo; per-sample allocation not given. Collection of the samples took place on day 63 after the first injection of vaccine or placebo. There are 15 residues in the CDR3. V was pared by 7 bases and J by 0 bases, with 5 bases of the junction left unmatched. Germline CDR1 and CDR2: ENHRY and SYGVKD.

Sequences were derived from peripheral blood, sampled in a trial of Ad26.COV2.S vaccine versus placebo. This chain links TRBV10-3 with TRBJ1-4; 7 nucleotides agree with TRBD1. The sequence was obtained from a person between 18 and 59 years old who received the Ad26.COV2.S COVID-19 vaccine or a placebo. The CDR3 here is CAIKQGTATNEKLFF. DNA of the CDR3: TGTGCCATCAAACAGGGGACCGCAACTAATGAAAAACTGTTTTTT.